This TCR beta chain derives from a study of T cells in Graves' hyperthyroidism and ophthalmopathy. Amplification targeted TCR beta CDR3 regions from RNA transcripts. HTBI primers were the set used in a first-round RT-PCR of the TCR CDR3. TCRdb reanalysed the multiplex PCR reads using MiXCR and keeps one entry per CDR3 protein. The sample contains more than 300,000 distinct CDR3 sequences, more than 11% of which appear only once. Per germline, CDR1 DFQATT and CDR2 SNEGSKA (reference sequence). This CDR3 is built from 17 residues. The V end was cut by 5 bases, the J end by 1 base, with 21 bases between. Graves' hyperthyroidism qualified as stable when ophthalmopathy did not progress within 18 months. Exclusion followed for patients with uncontrolled infection, other autoimmune disease, pregnancy or lactation. The sample holds many counts of this clonotype. Its antigen is as yet unknown. Study-level points and caveats: Most thyroid clonotypes that were expanded above 0.001 also turned up in blood.

The chain is built from TRBV20-1 and TRBJ1-5; D possibly corresponds to TRBD1 (5 bases). The receptor's source is a woman aged 60-75 years with Graves' hyperthyroidism. The sample comprised blood. CDR3 region: CSAPRGGVKGSNQPQHF. CDR3 coding DNA: TGCAGTGCTCCGCGGGGGGGGGTTAAAGGAAGCAATCAGCCCCAGCATTTT.